The rows below give T cell receptor beta chains drawn from one sample of a study of PD-L1 blockade in urothelial cancer. TCRdb keeps only in-frame clones here, not all; method: immunoSEQ multiplex PCR. The data contain some 100,000 clones, about 89% of them singletons. Sequenced material: PBMCs, taken around atezolizumab (anti-PD-L1) treatment. These TCRs come from a woman older than 75 with urothelial cancer. The CDR3 runs from the conserved cysteine through the conserved F or W. D genes are given only for firm matches. Clone sizes are given selectively: once, few, many, or a class where the clone is expanded.

j_call: TRBJ2-7; d_call: TRBD2; v_call: TRBV5-8; clone_size: .; cdr3_aa: CASSTNLAGATKQYF; cdr3_nt: TGTGCCAGCAGCACCAATCTAGCGGGAGCTACGAAGCAGTACTTC
j_call: TRBJ2-5; d_call: .; v_call: TRBV5-1; clone_size: .; cdr3_aa: CASSPGMGETQYF; cdr3_nt: TGCGCCAGCAGCCCGGGGATGGGAGAGACCCAGTACTTC
j_call: TRBJ2-3; d_call: .; v_call: TRBV14; clone_size: .; cdr3_aa: CASSEHTTGPDTQYF; cdr3_nt: TGTGCCAGCAGCGAACACACTACAGGTCCAGATACGCAGTATTTT
j_call: TRBJ2-3; d_call: TRBD1; v_call: TRBV5-1; clone_size: .; cdr3_aa: CASSRTGGNTDTQYF; cdr3_nt: TGCGCCAGCAGCCGAACAGGGGGAAACACAGATACGCAGTATTTT
j_call: TRBJ2-2; d_call: TRBD1; v_call: TRBV2; clone_size: once; cdr3_aa: CASSGGADRGQTGELFF; cdr3_nt: TGTGCCAGCAGTGGGGGCGCCGACAGGGGGCAAACCGGGGAGCTGTTTTTT
j_call: TRBJ1-5; d_call: .; v_call: TRBV4-1; clone_size: .; cdr3_aa: CASSQAWAGVQPQHF; cdr3_nt: TGCGCCAGCAGCCAAGCCTGGGCAGGGGTGCAGCCCCAGCATTTT
j_call: TRBJ2-5; d_call: .; v_call: TRBV2; clone_size: .; cdr3_aa: CASSNGGRGETQYF; cdr3_nt: TGTGCCAGCAGTAATGGGGGGAGAGGAGAGACCCAGTACTTC
j_call: TRBJ1-5; d_call: .; v_call: TRBV5-6; clone_size: .; cdr3_aa: CASSPGGRGGSPQHF; cdr3_nt: TGTGCCAGCAGTCCCGGCGGACGCGGCGGGTCGCCCCAGCATTTT
j_call: TRBJ1-1; d_call: .; v_call: TRBV10-3; clone_size: .; cdr3_aa: CAISPRQYEAFF; cdr3_nt: TGTGCCATCAGTCCACGACAGTATGAAGCTTTCTTT
j_call: TRBJ1-2; d_call: TRBD1; v_call: TRBV15; clone_size: .; cdr3_aa: CATSRARTGDGYTF; cdr3_nt: TGTGCCACCAGCAGGGCCCGGACAGGGGATGGCTACACCTTC
j_call: TRBJ1-4; d_call: .; v_call: TRBV4-1; clone_size: .; cdr3_aa: CASSQGGVLNEKLFF; cdr3_nt: TGCGCCAGCAGCCAAGGCGGAGTCCTTAATGAAAAACTGTTTTTT
j_call: TRBJ1-1; d_call: TRBD1; v_call: TRBV28; clone_size: .; cdr3_aa: CASQALQGAREAFF; cdr3_nt: TGTGCCAGCCAAGCATTGCAGGGGGCGCGGGAAGCTTTCTTT
j_call: TRBJ1-3; d_call: .; v_call: TRBV28; clone_size: .; cdr3_aa: CASSFLVSGDGNTIYF; cdr3_nt: TGTGCCAGCAGTTTCTTGGTCAGCGGTGATGGAAACACCATATATTTT
j_call: TRBJ1-2; d_call: TRBD1; v_call: TRBV7-3; clone_size: .; cdr3_aa: CASSLYGTDGYTF; cdr3_nt: TGTGCCAGCAGCTTATACGGGACAGATGGCTACACCTTC
j_call: TRBJ2-7; d_call: .; v_call: TRBV12-2; clone_size: once; cdr3_aa: CASRLVGQFSHPYEQYF; cdr3_nt: TGTGCAAGTCGCTTAGTGGGACAGTTTTCCCATCCCTACGAGCAGTACTTC
j_call: TRBJ2-6; d_call: TRBD1; v_call: TRBV7-3; clone_size: .; cdr3_aa: CASSLIWTGSVKGANVLTF; cdr3_nt: TGTGCCAGCAGCTTAATTTGGACAGGGAGTGTGAAGGGGGCCAACGTCCTGACTTTC
j_call: TRBJ2-5; d_call: TRBD1; v_call: TRBV7-3; clone_size: .; cdr3_aa: CASSLGDRGWGETQYF; cdr3_nt: TGTGCCAGCAGCTTGGGCGACAGGGGGTGGGGGGAGACCCAGTACTTC
j_call: TRBJ1-4; d_call: .; v_call: TRBV28; clone_size: .; cdr3_aa: CASSEAGETNEKLFF; cdr3_nt: TGTGCCAGCAGTGAGGCGGGGGAGACTAATGAAAAACTGTTTTTT
j_call: TRBJ2-7; d_call: TRBD1; v_call: TRBV27; clone_size: .; cdr3_aa: CASRPGQGYYEQYF; cdr3_nt: TGTGCCAGCAGGCCGGGACAGGGGTACTACGAGCAGTACTTC
j_call: TRBJ2-2; d_call: TRBD2; v_call: TRBV10-2; clone_size: .; cdr3_aa: CASRGTSGKNTGELFF; cdr3_nt: TGCGCCAGCAGGGGGACTAGCGGGAAAAACACCGGGGAGCTGTTTTTT
j_call: TRBJ2-7; d_call: .; v_call: TRBV27; clone_size: .; cdr3_aa: CASRRGSYEQYF; cdr3_nt: TGTGCCAGTAGGCGGGGCTCCTACGAGCAGTACTTC
j_call: TRBJ1-1; d_call: .; v_call: TRBV7-2; clone_size: .; cdr3_aa: CASSLELRNTEAFF; cdr3_nt: TGTGCCAGCAGCCTAGAGCTCCGGAACACTGAAGCTTTCTTT
j_call: TRBJ2-1; d_call: .; v_call: TRBV4-2; clone_size: .; cdr3_aa: CASSQDREVNNEQFF; cdr3_nt: TGTGCCAGCAGCCAAGACAGGGAAGTAAACAATGAGCAGTTCTTC
j_call: TRBJ2-3; d_call: TRBD2; v_call: TRBV28; clone_size: .; cdr3_aa: CASSYTSGPADTQYF; cdr3_nt: TGTGCCAGCAGTTACACTAGCGGTCCAGCAGATACGCAGTATTTT
j_call: TRBJ1-3; d_call: TRBD1; v_call: TRBV5-1; clone_size: .; cdr3_aa: CASSSQTGTGLSGNTIYF; cdr3_nt: TGCGCCAGCAGCTCTCAAACCGGGACAGGACTCTCTGGAAACACCATATATTTT
j_call: TRBJ2-6; d_call: TRBD1; v_call: TRBV18; clone_size: .; cdr3_aa: CASPPPDRRSGANVLTF; cdr3_nt: TGTGCCAGCCCACCACCGGACAGGCGCTCTGGGGCCAACGTCCTGACTTTC
j_call: TRBJ1-3; d_call: .; v_call: TRBV18; clone_size: .; cdr3_aa: CASSPEHSGNTIYF; cdr3_nt: TGTGCCAGCTCACCAGAGCACTCTGGAAACACCATATATTTT
j_call: TRBJ1-5; d_call: TRBD1; v_call: TRBV18; clone_size: .; cdr3_aa: CASSAGTGDPGNQPQHF; cdr3_nt: TGTGCCAGCTCAGCCGGGACAGGGGATCCGGGCAATCAGCCCCAGCATTTT
j_call: TRBJ1-1; d_call: TRBD1; v_call: TRBV5-1; clone_size: .; cdr3_aa: CASSLGQGGRREAFF; cdr3_nt: TGCGCCAGCAGCTTAGGACAGGGTGGACGTCGGGAAGCTTTCTTT
j_call: TRBJ1-2; d_call: .; v_call: TRBV19; clone_size: .; cdr3_aa: CASKQPNYGYTF; cdr3_nt: TGTGCCAGCAAACAGCCTAACTATGGCTACACCTTC
j_call: TRBJ1-5; d_call: .; v_call: TRBV28; clone_size: once; cdr3_aa: CASIGGYVVNQPQHF; cdr3_nt: TGTGCCAGCATCGGGGGTTATGTGGTCAATCAGCCCCAGCATTTT
j_call: TRBJ2-7; d_call: TRBD2; v_call: TRBV7-2; clone_size: .; cdr3_aa: CASSSRYGRANEQYF; cdr3_nt: TGTGCCAGCAGCTCCCGGTATGGGAGGGCCAACGAGCAGTACTTC
j_call: TRBJ1-1; d_call: TRBD1; v_call: TRBV7-9; clone_size: once; cdr3_aa: CASSPPGQGRVNTEAFF; cdr3_nt: TGTGCCAGCAGCCCCCCGGGACAGGGGCGAGTGAACACTGAAGCTTTCTTT
j_call: TRBJ2-1; d_call: TRBD2; v_call: TRBV29-1; clone_size: .; cdr3_aa: CSVPLAGVQGEQFF; cdr3_nt: TGCAGCGTCCCATTAGCGGGAGTACAAGGTGAGCAGTTCTTC
j_call: TRBJ2-7; d_call: TRBD1; v_call: TRBV28; clone_size: .; cdr3_aa: CASTIDRAAPYEQYF; cdr3_nt: TGTGCCAGCACCATCGACAGGGCCGCACCCTACGAGCAGTACTTC
j_call: TRBJ1-1; d_call: .; v_call: TRBV19; clone_size: .; cdr3_aa: CASSRNRAANTEAFF; cdr3_nt: TGTGCCAGTAGCCGAAACAGGGCAGCAAACACTGAAGCTTTCTTT
j_call: TRBJ1-5; d_call: TRBD1; v_call: TRBV27; clone_size: .; cdr3_aa: CASSLYPPGGAGANQPQHF; cdr3_nt: TGTGCCAGCAGTTTATACCCGCCAGGGGGCGCCGGTGCCAATCAGCCCCAGCATTTT
j_call: TRBJ1-1; d_call: .; v_call: TRBV7-8; clone_size: .; cdr3_aa: CASSSRPQMAPNTEAFF; cdr3_nt: TGTGCCAGCAGCTCTAGACCTCAGATGGCGCCGAACACTGAAGCTTTCTTT
j_call: TRBJ1-1; d_call: TRBD1; v_call: TRBV6-6; clone_size: .; cdr3_aa: CASTSGTGWTEAFF; cdr3_nt: TGTGCCAGCACCAGCGGGACAGGGTGGACTGAAGCTTTCTTT
j_call: TRBJ1-3; d_call: .; v_call: TRBV5-1; clone_size: once; cdr3_aa: CASSKEARSGNTIYF; cdr3_nt: TGCGCCAGCAGCAAGGAGGCACGGTCTGGAAACACCATATATTTT
j_call: TRBJ1-1; d_call: .; v_call: TRBV7-2; clone_size: .; cdr3_aa: CASSLVGGGNTEAFF; cdr3_nt: TGTGCCAGCAGCTTAGTTGGGGGCGGGAACACTGAAGCTTTCTTT
j_call: TRBJ1-1; d_call: .; v_call: TRBV25-1; clone_size: few; cdr3_aa: CASSRGGKTEAFF; cdr3_nt: TGTGCCAGCAGCCGGGGAGGGAAGACTGAAGCTTTCTTT
j_call: TRBJ2-3; d_call: TRBD1; v_call: TRBV27; clone_size: .; cdr3_aa: CASSLGTGTDTQYF; cdr3_nt: TGTGCCAGCAGTTTGGGGACAGGCACAGATACGCAGTATTTT
j_call: TRBJ2-5; d_call: .; v_call: TRBV6-6; clone_size: .; cdr3_aa: CATRGAGGETQYF; cdr3_nt: TGTGCCACCCGGGGGGCAGGGGGCGAGACCCAGTACTTC
j_call: TRBJ2-5; d_call: .; v_call: TRBV19; clone_size: .; cdr3_aa: CASSPNTVIGARETQYF; cdr3_nt: TGTGCCAGTAGTCCGAACACGGTAATAGGGGCGCGGGAGACCCAGTACTTC
j_call: TRBJ2-3; d_call: .; v_call: TRBV10-1; clone_size: .; cdr3_aa: CASRSGSTDTQYF; cdr3_nt: TGCGCCAGCAGGAGTGGTAGCACAGATACGCAGTATTTT
j_call: TRBJ1-1; d_call: .; v_call: TRBV28; clone_size: .; cdr3_aa: CASIFQGTEAFF; cdr3_nt: TGTGCCAGCATCTTCCAGGGGACTGAAGCTTTCTTT
j_call: TRBJ2-5; d_call: TRBD1; v_call: TRBV13; clone_size: .; cdr3_aa: CASSLGQGWETQYF; cdr3_nt: TGTGCCAGCAGCTTGGGACAGGGGTGGGAGACCCAGTACTTC
j_call: TRBJ1-2; d_call: .; v_call: TRBV28; clone_size: .; cdr3_aa: CASSSQSTRDNYGYTF; cdr3_nt: TGTGCCAGCAGTTCCCAGTCAACCCGGGATAACTATGGCTACACCTTC
j_call: TRBJ2-1; d_call: TRBD1; v_call: TRBV27; clone_size: .; cdr3_aa: CASSRLGQGNNEQFF; cdr3_nt: TGTGCCAGCAGTCGCTTGGGACAGGGAAACAATGAGCAGTTCTTC
j_call: TRBJ2-2; d_call: .; v_call: TRBV28; clone_size: .; cdr3_aa: CASSSPGNTGELFF; cdr3_nt: TGTGCCAGCAGTTCGCCAGGGAACACCGGGGAGCTGTTTTTT
j_call: TRBJ2-7; d_call: TRBD2; v_call: TRBV5-1; clone_size: .; cdr3_aa: CASSSRTSGRASYEQYF; cdr3_nt: TGCGCCAGCAGCTCTCGGACTAGCGGGAGGGCGTCCTACGAGCAGTACTTC
j_call: TRBJ1-2; d_call: .; v_call: TRBV7-3; clone_size: .; cdr3_aa: CASSLLPWRGYTF; cdr3_nt: TGTGCCAGCAGCTTATTGCCTTGGAGGGGCTACACCTTC
j_call: TRBJ1-5; d_call: .; v_call: TRBV30; clone_size: .; cdr3_aa: CAWGNLGGPQHF; cdr3_nt: TGTGCCTGGGGGAACCTAGGGGGGCCCCAGCATTTT